These 14 T cell receptor beta chains were sequenced from one sample in a study of PD-L1 blockade in urothelial cancer. The time point: pretreatment peripheral blood. Generated by immunoSEQ multiplex PCR, the TCRdb table keeps only in-frame clones and is missing some. The sample holds about 56,000 clones; over 75% are singletons and the top ten take around 16%. The input for sequencing was PBMCs, taken around atezolizumab (anti-PD-L1) treatment. These receptors all stem from a man between 65 and 79 years old with urothelial cancer.

The V gene is TRBV30, the J gene TRBJ2-1; possible D gene TRBD1, 6 bases. The CDR3 is 14 residues long. The V end was cut by 8 bases, the J end by 8 bases, with 22 bases between. Germline CDR1 and CDR2: GTSNPN and SVGIG (reference sequence). The CDR3: CAAAGTLRVYEQFF. The CDR3 nucleotides are TGTGCCGCCGCCGGGACACTGAGGGTCTATGAGCAGTTCTTC.

This clone was seen a single time. V usage is TRBV28 and J usage is TRBJ2-3; 9 positions match TRBD2. The germline V gene encodes CDR1 MDHEN and CDR2 SYDVKM. This CDR3 is 14 amino acids long. The junction had 2 bases not matched to a gene; V was cut back by 1 base and J by 6 bases. The CDR3 is CASSLSAGGDTQYF. DNA of the CDR3: TGTGCCAGCAGTTTATCCGCGGGGGGGGATACGCAGTATTTT. The entire variable domain, with the rest obtained from reference TRBV28 and TRBJ2-3, is as follows: DVKVTQSSRYLVKRTGEKVFLECVQDMDHENMFWYRQDPGLGLRLIYFSYDVKMKEKGDIPEGYSVSREKKERFSLILESASTNQTSMYLCASSLSAGGDTQYFGPGTRLTVL.

This chain uses TRBV19 with TRBJ2-1; D not certain. Germline-derived CDR1 and CDR2 are LNHDA and SQIVND (reference sequence). Trimming shortened V by 4 bases and J by 4 bases, and 5 bases separated the two germline ends. This CDR3 is 12 amino acids long. The CDR3 loop is CASSNTYNEQFF. In nucleotides, the CDR3 is TGTGCCAGTAGTAACACATACAATGAGCAGTTCTTC.

CDR3 DNA: TGTGCCAGCAGTGCGGACAGCAAAGAGACCCAGTACTTC. Amino acids: CASSADSKETQYF. The V and J genes are TRBV2 and TRBJ2-5, with D possibly matching TRBD1 (6 bases). The CDR3 runs 13 residues. Germline lookup yields CDR1 SNHLY and CDR2 FYNNEI. V shed 4 bases and J shed 3 bases, with 9 bases lying between them.

The chain carries TRBV28 and TRBJ1-3; 8 bases are shared with TRBD1. J was trimmed by 2 bases and V by 5 bases; bases with no gene match: 5. The CDR3 loop spans 15 amino acids. Germline V CDR1 and CDR2: MDHEN, SYDVKM. For the CDR3, the DNA is TGTGCCAGCAGTCCTACAGGGGGACCTGGAAACACCATATATTTT. Protein sequence: CASSPTGGPGNTIYF.

This clone was seen just once. V is TRBV29-1 and J is TRBJ2-7; 9 bases align to TRBD1. Per the germline V gene, CDR1 is SQVTM and CDR2 is ANQGSEA. V lost 6 bases to trimming and J lost 5 bases; unmatched junction nucleotides: 11. The CDR3 is made up of 14 amino acids. CDR3 in DNA: TGCAGCGTAGCAGCCGGGACAGGGCATAACGAGCAGTACTTC. It encodes CSVAAGTGHNEQYF.

The rearrangement links TRBV5-8 to TRBJ2-7, with D perhaps matching TRBD1 (5 bases). The CDR3 contains 15 residues. The V gene's germline CDR1 is SGHTS and CDR2 YDEGEE. V was cut by 4 bases and J by 5 bases, with 19 bases left in between. CDR3 sequence: CASSPQSAGRDEQYF. CDR3 coding DNA: TGTGCCAGCAGCCCCCAGTCAGCAGGGCGCGACGAGCAGTACTTC.

The CDR3 here is CASSLIGTSYDEQFF. CDR3 DNA sequence: TGCGCCAGCAGCTTGATTGGGACTAGCTATGATGAGCAGTTCTTC. The rearrangement uses TRBV5-1 and TRBJ2-1; 9 positions agree with TRBD2. V was pared by 1 base and J by 8 bases, with 7 bases of the junction left unmatched. This CDR3 has 15 residues. Germline CDR1 is SGHRS and CDR2 is YFSETQ.

This clone showed up just a few times. This chain joins TRBV6-6 and TRBJ1-5; no clear D gene. CDR3 length: 15 amino acids. Trimming pared 5 bases from V and 3 bases from J, leaving 14 bases between. Germline V gene data show CDR1 as MNHNY and CDR2 as SVGAGI (reference sequence). The CDR3 protein is CASSTRVGDNQPQHF. In DNA, the CDR3 is TGTGCCAGCAGTACCCGGGTGGGTGACAATCAGCCCCAGCATTTT.

This rearrangement joins TRBV11-2 to TRBJ1-2; perhaps TRBD1 as D (6 bases). Between the trimmed V and J ends, which lost 4 bases and 4 bases, there was a span of 13 bases. CDR3 length: 14 amino acids. In germline, CDR1 is SGHAT, CDR2 FQNNGV. The CDR3 region is CASSSFGTIYGYTF. The CDR3 coding sequence is TGTGCCAGCAGCTCCTTCGGGACAATCTATGGCTACACCTTC.

The rearrangement links TRBV19 to TRBJ2-3; TRBD1 matches 8 bases. J gave up 2 bases and V 4 bases, and 5 bases lay outside the gene matches. Germline CDR1 and CDR2: LNHDA and SQIVND (reference sequence). The CDR3 covers 15 residues. The CDR3 sequence is CASSKGQAITDTQYF. Here the CDR3 DNA reads TGTGCCAGTAGTAAGGGACAGGCGATCACAGATACGCAGTATTTT.

The genes are TRBV11-3 and TRBJ2-1; 7 bases match TRBD2. The V segment lost 1 base and the J segment 13 bases; nucleotides outside the gene matches: 7. Germline V gene lookup returns CDR1 SGHNT and CDR2 YENEEA. The CDR3 sequence is 13 residues long. The CDR3 region is CASSLVMLAEQFF. In DNA, the CDR3 is TGTGCCAGCAGCTTAGTAATGCTAGCGGAACAGTTCTTC.

The chain uses TRBV27 and TRBJ2-1, with 11 bases that match TRBD2. The CDR3 covers 16 residues. The germline CDR1 and CDR2 sequences are MNHEY and SMNVEV (reference sequence). The V gene end was trimmed by 3 bases and the J gene end by 5 bases; junction bases not matched to a gene: 6. Here the CDR3 reads CASSFRGTSGDNEQFF. In DNA form, the CDR3 reads TGTGCCAGCAGTTTCCGTGGGACTAGCGGTGACAATGAGCAGTTCTTC.

The chain combines TRBV28 with TRBJ1-4, with TRBD1 identical over 10 bases. Germline V lookup: CDR1 MDHEN, CDR2 SYDVKM. CDR3 length equals 17 residues. Losses at the gene ends were 4 bases for V and 0 bases for J; bases not matched to a gene: 5. This chain's CDR3 is CASSSIGQGATNEKLFF. In nucleotides, the CDR3 is TGTGCCAGCAGTTCCATCGGACAGGGGGCAACTAATGAAAAACTGTTTTTT. The whole variable domain, filled in from reference TRBV28 and TRBJ1-4, reads DVKVTQSSRYLVKRTGEKVFLECVQDMDHENMFWYRQDPGLGLRLIYFSYDVKMKEKGDIPEGYSVSREKKERFSLILESASTNQTSMYLCASSSIGQGATNEKLFFGSGTQLSVL.